These T cell receptor beta chains were read from a single sample in a study of cytomegalovirus exposure and HLA in healthy donors. Sequenced by immunoSEQ multiplex PCR; TCRdb stores in-frame clones only, minus some. Here the sample spans under 55,000 clones, 73% being singletons. Sequenced: PBMCs. The receptors here all came from a man aged 18 to 29 in good health and CMV-seronegative. Each CDR3 is given with its conserved first and last residue. A D gene is named only where the DNA matches it firmly. Only some rows state a clone size, as once, few, many or a class for expanded clones.

v_gene,d_gene,j_gene,abundance,CDR3aa,CDR3nt
TRBV27,.,TRBJ2-7,.,CASSPDPGGAYEQYF,TGTGCCAGCAGTCCGGATCCAGGAGGCGCCTACGAGCAGTACTTC
TRBV11-2,TRBD2,TRBJ2-5,.,CASSSRTSGSRETQYF,TGTGCCAGCAGCTCAAGGACTAGCGGGAGCAGGGAGACCCAGTACTTC
TRBV7-8,TRBD2,TRBJ2-7,.,CASSRLAGQYEQYF,TGTGCCAGCAGCAGACTAGCGGGGCAATACGAGCAGTACTTC
TRBV4-3,TRBD2,TRBJ2-5,.,CASSHMASGSGRGETQYF,TGCGCCAGCAGCCATATGGCTAGCGGGAGCGGTCGGGGAGAGACCCAGTACTTC
TRBV6-4,TRBD1,TRBJ2-1,.,CASSDYPGQGNNEQFF,TGTGCCAGCAGTGACTACCCGGGACAGGGGAACAATGAGCAGTTCTTC
TRBV7-8,TRBD1,TRBJ1-5,.,CASSLYPDRARDSNQPQHF,TGTGCCAGCAGCTTATACCCGGACAGGGCGCGGGATAGCAATCAGCCCCAGCATTTT
TRBV29-1,TRBD1,TRBJ2-2,.,CSVRQGMGTGELFF,TGCAGCGTGCGACAGGGGATGGGCACCGGGGAGCTGTTTTTT
TRBV7-9,.,TRBJ2-7,.,CASNSVSRNSYEQYF,TGTGCCAGCAACTCGGTTAGCCGAAATTCCTACGAGCAGTACTTC
TRBV5-4,.,TRBJ2-7,.,CASSLRQSNEQYF,TGTGCCAGCAGCTTGAGACAGAGCAACGAGCAGTACTTC
TRBV20-1,.,TRBJ2-3,.,CSASPVGTQYF,TGCAGTGCTAGCCCCGTCGGTACGCAGTATTTT
TRBV5-1,.,TRBJ2-7,.,CASSRDSYEQYF,TGCGCCAGCAGCCGGGACTCCTACGAGCAGTACTTC
TRBV10-3,TRBD1,TRBJ1-5,few,CAISWDRNQPQHF,TGTGCCATCAGTTGGGACAGAAATCAGCCCCAGCATTTT
TRBV30,.,TRBJ1-2,.,CAWSEENYGYTF,TGTGCCTGGAGTGAGGAGAACTATGGCTACACCTTC
TRBV2,TRBD2,TRBJ2-7,once,CASRESGRATYEQYF,TGTGCCAGCAGGGAGAGCGGGAGGGCCACCTACGAGCAGTACTTC
TRBV7-9,TRBD1,TRBJ2-2,.,CARSRQGGLPGELFF,TGTGCCAGATCCCGACAGGGCGGACTTCCCGGGGAGCTGTTTTTT
TRBV30,.,TRBJ1-4,few,CAWSPTGQEKLFF,TGTGCCTGGAGTCCCACAGGGCAGGAAAAACTGTTTTTT
TRBV30,TRBD2,TRBJ2-7,.,CAWSGGRGWGSYEQYF,TGTGCCTGGAGTGGGGGGAGGGGCTGGGGCTCCTACGAGCAGTACTTC
TRBV6-1,TRBD2,TRBJ2-3,.,CASSPLAGGTDTQYF,TGTGCCAGCAGTCCACTAGCGGGAGGCACAGATACGCAGTATTTT
TRBV5-8,.,TRBJ1-2,.,CASSLGGGLESYGYTF,TGTGCCAGCAGCTTGGGGGGGGGTTTGGAGTCATATGGCTACACCTTC
TRBV10-3,.,TRBJ2-1,.,CAISELNKGHNEQFF,TGTGCCATCAGTGAGTTGAACAAGGGGCACAATGAGCAGTTCTTC
TRBV25-1,.,TRBJ1-2,few,CASSEFKGAGYGYTF,TGTGCCAGCAGTGAATTTAAAGGGGCTGGTTATGGCTACACCTTC
TRBV7-3,.,TRBJ1-6,once,CASSLPNSPLHF,TGTGCCAGCAGCTTACCAAATTCACCCCTCCACTTT
TRBV7-9,TRBD1,TRBJ1-2,.,CASSYRDRGQYGYTF,TGTGCCAGCAGCTACCGGGACAGGGGGCAATATGGCTACACCTTC
TRBV5-6,TRBD1,TRBJ1-4,once,CASSPWIGGGSTNEKLFF,TGTGCCAGCAGCCCCTGGATAGGGGGCGGATCAACTAATGAAAAACTGTTTTTT
TRBV19,.,TRBJ2-1,.,CASSRLRNEQFF,TGTGCCAGTAGTCGTCTCCGCAATGAGCAGTTCTTC
TRBV2,TRBD1,TRBJ1-4,few,CASSDSGGQSNEKLFF,TGTGCCAGCAGTGACTCCGGGGGACAGTCTAATGAAAAACTGTTTTTT
TRBV7-2,.,TRBJ1-5,once,CASNHGGNQPQHF,TGTGCCAGCAACCATGGGGGGAATCAGCCCCAGCATTTT
TRBV7-2,.,TRBJ1-5,few,CASSLVAQGNQPQHF,TGTGCCAGCAGCTTAGTGGCCCAGGGGAATCAGCCCCAGCATTTT
TRBV14,.,TRBJ2-2,.,CASSHRDTGELFF,TGTGCCAGCAGCCATCGAGACACCGGGGAGCTGTTTTTT
TRBV27,.,TRBJ1-1,.,CASSSGVGTEAFF,TGTGCCAGCAGTTCAGGGGTGGGCACTGAAGCTTTCTTT
TRBV2,TRBD2,TRBJ2-2,.,CASSEERGNTGELFF,TGTGCCAGCAGTGAAGAGCGGGGGAACACCGGGGAGCTGTTTTTT
TRBV7-2,TRBD1,TRBJ2-1,.,CASSQGQGRSRNEQFF,TGTGCCAGCAGCCAGGGACAGGGAAGGTCCAGGAATGAGCAGTTCTTC
TRBV29-1,TRBD1,TRBJ2-2,.,CSVDVDRAGELFF,TGCAGCGTTGATGTGGACAGGGCCGGGGAGCTGTTTTTT
TRBV6-5,TRBD1,TRBJ1-1,few,CASSRTGEPNTEAFF,TGTGCCAGCAGTCGGACAGGGGAACCGAACACTGAAGCTTTCTTT
TRBV9,TRBD2,TRBJ2-1,.,CASRGTSGSSYNEQFF,TGTGCCAGCAGGGGGACTAGCGGGAGCTCCTACAATGAGCAGTTCTTC
TRBV5-1,.,TRBJ2-3,.,CASSLVSGTDTQYF,TGCGCCAGCAGCTTGGTCTCCGGCACAGATACGCAGTATTTT
TRBV6-1,TRBD1,TRBJ1-2,.,CASSRDRANYGYTF,TGTGCCAGCTCGAGGGACAGGGCTAACTATGGCTACACCTTC
TRBV7-9,TRBD2,TRBJ2-1,.,CASSVREGYNEQFF,TGTGCCAGCAGCGTCCGGGAGGGCTACAATGAGCAGTTCTTC
TRBV28,.,TRBJ1-5,.,CASSLRHGRNQPQHF,TGTGCCAGCAGTCTAAGACACGGCAGAAATCAGCCCCAGCATTTT
TRBV6-5,.,TRBJ1-6,.,CASRWELHNSPLHF,TGTGCCAGCCGGTGGGAGCTTCATAATTCACCCCTCCACTTT
TRBV6-1,TRBD2,TRBJ2-3,.,CASSEDTGGADTQYF,TGTGCCAGCAGTGAAGACACGGGAGGGGCAGATACGCAGTATTTT
TRBV5-4,TRBD1,TRBJ1-2,.,CASSLQTGGDYGYTF,TGTGCCAGCAGCTTACAGACAGGGGGCGACTATGGCTACACCTTC